Reported below is one TCR beta chain. It was during active infection that Seattle patients were enrolled and then longitudinally followed. The data originate from a study of blood T cell repertoires in COVID-19. Study-level background: T cells, B-cell-depleted T cells, or PBMCs supplied cDNA or gDNA.

This CDR3 has 14 residues. V lost 5 bases to trimming and J lost 4 bases; unmatched junction nucleotides: 7. The germline V gene encodes CDR1 LNHDA and CDR2 SQIVND (reference sequence). Original processing methods: Amplifying reference gene primers gave estimates of nucleated cell counts. Assay used: immunoSEQ multiplex PCR; TCRdb lists only in-frame clones, some missing. V and J calls and clone size follow that table, whereas D and trimming were derived from the DNA. This sample yields 150,000 to 250,000 clones, of which around 94% are seen a single time; about 0.8% belongs to the top ten. Sequencing used peripheral blood. The rearrangement uses TRBV19 and TRBJ1-1; 7 nucleotides align to TRBD1. The clonotype comes from a man aged 30 to 45 with COVID-19, enrolled during active disease. CDR3 DNA sequence: TGTGCCAGTAGTGTGACAGGGTCGAGCACTGAAGCTTTCTTT. This encodes CASSVTGSSTEAFF.